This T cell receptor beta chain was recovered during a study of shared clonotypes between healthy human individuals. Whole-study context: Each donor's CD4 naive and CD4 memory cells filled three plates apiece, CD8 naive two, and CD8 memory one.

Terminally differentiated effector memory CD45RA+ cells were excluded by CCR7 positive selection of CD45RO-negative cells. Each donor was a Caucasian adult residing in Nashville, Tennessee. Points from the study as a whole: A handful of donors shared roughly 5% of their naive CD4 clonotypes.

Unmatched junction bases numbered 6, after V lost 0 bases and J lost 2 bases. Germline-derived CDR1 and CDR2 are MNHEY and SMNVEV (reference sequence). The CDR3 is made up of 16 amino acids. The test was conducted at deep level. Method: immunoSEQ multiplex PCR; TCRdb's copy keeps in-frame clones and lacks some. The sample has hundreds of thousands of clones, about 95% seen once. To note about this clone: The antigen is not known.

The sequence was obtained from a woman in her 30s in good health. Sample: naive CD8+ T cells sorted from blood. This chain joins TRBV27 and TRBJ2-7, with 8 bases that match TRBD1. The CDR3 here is CASSLSTGEIAYEQYF. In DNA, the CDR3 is TGTGCCAGCAGTTTATCGACAGGGGAAATAGCCTACGAGCAGTACTTC.